A single sample gave rise to the 19 T cell receptor beta chains below, sequenced in a study of blood T cell repertoires in COVID-19. Produced via immunoSEQ multiplex PCR; TCRdb's table is partial and in-frame only. Of about 270,000 clones in the sample, more than 70% were seen once. The sample taken for sequencing was peripheral blood. The source of these receptors is a man older than 75 with acute or convalescent COVID-19.

This clone occurred once. This CDR3 reads CASSKPGTRGYTF. Here the CDR3 DNA reads TGTGCCAGCAGTAAACCGGGAACAAGGGGCTACACCTTC. The chain uses TRBV6-5 and TRBJ1-2; D gene ambiguous. The V gene's germline CDR1 is MNHEY and CDR2 SVGAGI. V dropped 5 bases and J dropped 8 bases, with 15 bases sitting between them. The CDR3 extends over 13 amino acids.

This chain joins TRBV28 and TRBJ2-3; 8 bases are a match to TRBD1. Germline CDR1 and CDR2: MDHEN and SYDVKM. V trimming: 6 bases; J trimming: 3 bases; junction bases outside the gene matches: 8. The CDR3 is 15 amino acids. The CDR3 region is CASSSRTGGTDTQYF. CDR3 sequence (DNA): TGTGCCAGCAGCTCACGAACAGGGGGGACAGATACGCAGTATTTT.

This chain links TRBV30 with TRBJ2-7, with D possibly TRBD1 on 5 matching bases. V dropped 3 bases and J dropped 4 bases, with 19 bases sitting between them. The CDR3 consists of 15 residues. The germline V gene encodes CDR1 GTSNPN and CDR2 SVGIG (reference sequence). In nucleotides, the CDR3 is TGTGCCTGGAGCATAGGTTTTGGGAACAGGTACGAGCAGTACTTC. It codes for CAWSIGFGNRYEQYF.

V usage is TRBV6-1 and J usage is TRBJ1-1; D is undetermined. CDR1 is MNHNS and CDR2 is SASEGT in the germline V gene. V shed 1 base and J shed 0 bases, with 6 bases lying between them. This CDR3 comprises 14 residues. CDR3 nucleotides: TGTGCCAGCAGTGAAGTCAGGATGAACACTGAAGCTTTCTTT. Protein sequence: CASSEVRMNTEAFF.

The rearrangement links TRBV5-1 to TRBJ1-4, with TRBD1 as a possible D gene (6 bases). The CDR3 sequence is 15 residues long. The V end was cut by 0 bases, the J end by 7 bases, with 13 bases between. In germline, CDR1 is SGHRS, CDR2 YFSETQ. CDR3 in amino acids: CASSLALGATEKLFF. CDR3 DNA: TGCGCCAGCAGCTTGGCCCTGGGGGCGACTGAAAAACTGTTTTTT.

This clone was seen once. The V and J genes are TRBV5-1 and TRBJ2-7; 10 bases align to TRBD2. Losses at the gene ends were 5 bases for V and 5 bases for J; bases not matched to a gene: 13. Germline V gene sequence: CDR1 SGHRS, CDR2 YFSETQ. This CDR3 comprises 16 residues. The CDR3 DNA reads as TGCGCCAGCAGTTTGTCGGTGGCTAGCGGGAGTGACGAGCAGTACTTC. Translating gives CASSLSVASGSDEQYF.

V gene TRBV28 combines with J gene TRBJ2-7; 7 bases are a match to TRBD1. The germline gives CDR1 MDHEN, CDR2 SYDVKM. J lost 2 bases, V lost 4 bases, and 5 bases had no gene match. This CDR3 is built from 14 residues. The chain's CDR3 is CASSSLGQTYEQYF. The CDR3 DNA sequence: TGTGCCAGCAGTTCATTGGGACAGACCTACGAGCAGTACTTC. Together with reference TRBV28 and TRBJ2-7, the CDR3 gives the full variable domain: DVKVTQSSRYLVKRTGEKVFLECVQDMDHENMFWYRQDPGLGLRLIYFSYDVKMKEKGDIPEGYSVSREKKERFSLILESASTNQTSMYLCASSSLGQTYEQYFGPGTRLTVT.

The V call is TRBV3-1 (or the pseudogene TRBV3-2), the J call TRBJ2-7; the D is unclear. Looked up from germline, CDR1 is LGHDT and CDR2 is YNNKEL (reference sequence). The V gene lost 0 bases and the J gene lost 1 base, with 7 bases spanning the gap. This CDR3 spans 14 amino acids. Here the CDR3 DNA reads TGTGCCAGCAGCCAAGATCCTTTTTCCTACGAGCAGTACTTC. Translated: CASSQDPFSYEQYF.

V gene TRBV4-2 combines with J gene TRBJ2-3; 12 bases fit TRBD2. The CDR3 extends over 17 amino acids. V trimming: 0 bases; J trimming: 11 bases; junction bases outside the gene matches: 12. Germline V lookup: CDR1 LGHNA, CDR2 YNFKEQ. CDR3 bases: TGTGCCAGCAGCCAAGATCTACCGGCTAGCGGGAGGGCCAGGCAGTATTTT. Translation gives CASSQDLPASGRARQYF.

The rearrangement uses TRBV5-1 and TRBJ2-3; 7 bases match TRBD1. Germline V gene data show CDR1 as SGHRS and CDR2 as YFSETQ. The length of the CDR3 is 16 residues. V trimming: 3 bases; J trimming: 7 bases; junction bases outside the gene matches: 14. CDR3 sequence reads: CASSYGTVGGGHTQYF. The CDR3 DNA reads TGCGCCAGCAGCTACGGAACAGTAGGGGGCGGGCATACGCAGTATTTT.

V is TRBV2 and J is TRBJ2-3; TRBD2 matches at 11 bases. V shed 7 bases, J shed 2 bases, and the junction held 5 bases outside the gene matches. Germline V lookup: CDR1 SNHLY, CDR2 FYNNEI. The CDR3 runs 15 residues. The CDR3 region is CASTRLAGNTDTQYF. The CDR3 DNA follows: TGTGCCAGCACACGACTAGCGGGAAACACAGATACGCAGTATTTT.

CDR3 in DNA: TGTGCCAGCTCACCACGGGCAGCGGGAGGGCCTTACAATGAGCAGTTCTTC. This codes for CASSPRAAGGPYNEQFF. The rearrangement uses TRBV18 and TRBJ2-1, with TRBD2 identical over 10 bases. The germline V gene encodes CDR1 KGHSH and CDR2 LQKENI. The CDR3 has 17 residues. V was pared by 1 base and J by 4 bases, with 7 bases of the junction left unmatched.

This clone was recorded many times. The chain carries TRBV19 and TRBJ1-6; 7 bases map to TRBD1. V gave up 6 bases and J gave up 1 base; unmatched junction bases: 6. Germline CDR1 LNHDA, CDR2 SQIVND (reference sequence). The CDR3 extends over 16 amino acids. CDR3 loop: CASRGTATSYNSPLHF. CDR3 sequence (DNA): TGTGCCAGTAGGGGGACAGCTACATCCTATAATTCACCCCTCCACTTT.

The chain joins TRBV6-6 to TRBJ1-2; 10 bases agree with TRBD1. The CDR3 sequence is 14 residues long. The germline CDR1 and CDR2 sequences are MNHNY and SVGAGI (reference sequence). V shed 2 bases, J shed 8 bases, and the junction held 5 bases outside the gene matches. The CDR3 loop is CASSYPGTGVGYTF. The CDR3 DNA reads as TGTGCCAGCAGTTACCCCGGGACAGGGGTGGGCTACACCTTC.

V usage is TRBV6-5 and J usage is TRBJ2-3, with TRBD2 matching 7 bases. Trimming took 5 bases from V and 2 from J; bases not matched to a gene: 4. Germline CDR1 MNHEY, CDR2 SVGAGI. This CDR3 comprises 14 residues. The CDR3 nucleotides are TGTGCCAGCAGTAAACTAGCGATCACAGATACGCAGTATTTT. Amino acid sequence: CASSKLAITDTQYF.

The V call is TRBV28, the J call TRBJ2-1, with 11 bases that match TRBD1. The CDR3 is 15 amino acids. V lost 6 bases to trimming and J lost 9 bases; unmatched junction nucleotides: 10. Germline-derived CDR1 and CDR2 are MDHEN and SYDVKM. The CDR3 DNA follows: TGTGCCAGCAGCCGTGCCGGGACAGGGGGAAGTGAGCAGTTCTTC. Protein sequence: CASSRAGTGGSEQFF.

In this sample, this clone turned up once. The V and J genes are TRBV28 and TRBJ2-7; TRBD2 might be the D (6 bases). CDR3 length: 15 amino acids. CDR1 and CDR2 (germline): MDHEN, SYDVKM. The V gene lost 7 bases and the J gene lost 3 bases, with 19 bases spanning the gap. CDR3 sequence: CASTALAINDYEQYF. The CDR3 DNA is TGTGCCAGCACCGCACTAGCTATCAACGACTACGAGCAGTACTTC.

The chain links TRBV9 to TRBJ1-1, with D maybe TRBD1 (5 bases). Trimming removed 7 bases from V and 0 bases from J, with 13 bases in between. There are 14 residues in the CDR3. Per germline, CDR1 SGDLS and CDR2 YYNGEE. CDR3: CASGDSYMNTEAFF. The CDR3 nucleotides are TGTGCCAGCGGAGACAGTTACATGAACACTGAAGCTTTCTTT.

This sequence joins TRBV19 and TRBJ2-1; the match to TRBD2 covers 8 bases. The ends lost 6 bases at V and 1 base at J; junction bases unmatched: 2. Germline CDR1 reads LNHDA; CDR2 reads SQIVND (reference sequence). The CDR3 extends over 14 amino acids. CDR3 protein: CASSGGDSYNEQFF. The CDR3 region has the DNA TGTGCCAGTAGCGGGGGGGATTCCTACAATGAGCAGTTCTTC.